This T cell receptor (beta chain) was captured by sequencing in a study of blood T cell repertoires in COVID-19. For the study at large: Researchers got acute and convalescent COVID-19 samples from the United States, Italy and Spain. Sources were T cells, B-cell-depleted T cells, or PBMCs; the material itself was cDNA or gDNA.

CDR3 length: 13 amino acids. Per germline, CDR1 LNHDA and CDR2 SQIVND (reference sequence). With 7 bases clipped from V and 2 bases from J, the junction kept 1 base outside the gene matches. Per the original data handling: Amplifying reference gene primers gave estimates of nucleated cell counts. Data came from immunoSEQ multiplex PCR; TCRdb stores just in-frame clones and leaves some out. V, J and clone size are taken as reported in that table, and D and trimming were inferred from the DNA itself. The table records roughly 190,000 clones, more than 70% of them present only once. The sequencing sample was made of peripheral blood. This sequence originates from a woman aged 60-70 years with acute or convalescent COVID-19. The chain couples TRBV19 to TRBJ2-2; 7 bases agree with TRBD1. The CDR3 reads CASNRGNTGELFF. The CDR3 DNA sequence: TGTGCCAGTAACAGGGGCAACACCGGGGAGCTGTTTTTT.